The rows below give T cell receptor beta chains drawn from one sample of a study of CD8 T cells in Susac syndrome. TCRdb fed the immunoSEQ multiplex PCR reads into MiXCR, producing one record per CDR3 protein. The sample includes approximately 140,000 distinct CDR3 sequences, 85% to 95% seen only once; the top ten take roughly 0.29%. Sequenced: CD8+ T cells from PBMCs. The receptor set was obtained from a human donor in good health. CDR3s include the opening cysteine and the closing phenylalanine or tryptophan. Clone size, where shown, is once, few, many, or a class for clones that have expanded.

size: NA
J: TRBJ2-7
V: TRBV7-9
CDR3: CASSGNYEQYF

size: NA
J: TRBJ2-7
V: TRBV20-1
CDR3: CSAGEQYF

size: NA
J: TRBJ2-7
V: TRBV29-1
CDR3: CSVSAGYEQYF

size: NA
J: TRBJ2-7
V: TRBV19
CDR3: CASSLRPPLSYEQYF

size: NA
J: TRBJ1-5
V: TRBV13
CDR3: CASSLRTVTNQPQHF

size: NA
J: TRBJ1-2
V: TRBV4-3
CDR3: CASSQEGANYGYTF

size: NA
J: TRBJ2-2
V: TRBV28
CDR3: CASRRQGPGELFF

size: NA
J: TRBJ1-1
V: TRBV30
CDR3: CAWSAGVSAEAFF

size: NA
J: TRBJ1-2
V: TRBV30
CDR3: CAWRTQQANYGYTF

size: NA
J: TRBJ2-3
V: TRBV7-9
CDR3: CASSRRDRGPSDTQYF

size: NA
J: TRBJ1-1
V: TRBV6-5
CDR3: CASSYSDRVGAEAFF

size: NA
J: TRBJ2-1
V: TRBV6-2/TRBV6-3
CDR3: CASTTGSGEQFF

size: NA
J: TRBJ2-1
V: TRBV3-1
CDR3: CASSQENRGSSEQFF

size: NA
J: TRBJ2-1
V: TRBV11-1
CDR3: CASSDTSVHYNEQFF

size: once
J: TRBJ1-1
V: TRBV4-3
CDR3: CASSQEKYSNTEAFF

size: NA
J: TRBJ1-1
V: TRBV18
CDR3: CASSPPAYTEAFF

size: NA
J: TRBJ2-7
V: TRBV2
CDR3: CASSSSGYYEQYF

size: NA
J: TRBJ2-7
V: TRBV15
CDR3: CATSTDSGYYEQYF

size: few
J: TRBJ2-7
V: TRBV27
CDR3: CASGTAYEQYF

size: NA
J: TRBJ2-7
V: TRBV5-6
CDR3: CASRDRVSTYEQYF

size: NA
J: TRBJ1-5
V: TRBV27
CDR3: CAIGSGVDQPQHF

size: once
J: TRBJ2-1
V: TRBV12-3/TRBV12-4
CDR3: CASSPLGGGSHNEQFF

size: NA
J: TRBJ2-3
V: TRBV12-3/TRBV12-4
CDR3: CASSSAGVSRSDTQYF

size: once
J: TRBJ2-7
V: TRBV25-1
CDR3: CASTTGERWPYEQYF

size: NA
J: TRBJ2-7
V: TRBV27
CDR3: CASSLWGRLYEQYF

size: NA
J: TRBJ2-1
V: TRBV27
CDR3: CASSTVLTSYNEQFF

size: NA
J: TRBJ1-2
V: TRBV7-9
CDR3: CACWTDGYTF

size: NA
J: TRBJ2-7
V: TRBV20-1
CDR3: CSARSYEQYF

size: NA
J: TRBJ2-7
V: TRBV4-1
CDR3: CASSELADYEQYF

size: once
J: TRBJ1-2
V: TRBV27
CDR3: CASSPQTGESGYTF

size: NA
J: TRBJ2-1
V: TRBV7-9
CDR3: CASSYMTGDEQFF

size: NA
J: TRBJ1-5
V: TRBV7-9
CDR3: CASSRAINQPQHF